The present TCR beta chain was sequenced within a study of shared clonotypes between healthy human individuals. V lost 1 base and J 6 bases, leaving 6 bases between the germline ends. The CDR3 spans 12 residues. CDR1 and CDR2 (germline): SQVTM, ANQGSEA. Per the authors' pipeline: ImmunoSEQ junction-only sequences lacked quality scores, so their filtering differed. Profiling relied on immunoSEQ multiplex PCR, and the TCRdb table lists in-frame clones only, not all of them. That table supplies the V and J calls and clone size; D and trimming were determined from the DNA. The sample holds over a million clones, roughly 96% seen once. Points from the study as a whole: The authors sampled blood alone, and tissue repertoires likely differ.

On this clone: Its antigen is unidentified. Different DNA sequences within this sample yield the same CDR3.

The V gene is TRBV29-1, the J gene TRBJ1-4; the D gene is possibly TRBD1 (5 bases). The TCR originated in a man aged 30-40 years in good health. The sample comprised naive CD4+ T cells sorted from blood. Subset indicated: CD45RA+ positively selected. The CDR3 coding sequence is TGCAGCGTTGAAGGGGGGGATGAAAAACTGTTTTTT. Translating it yields CSVEGGDEKLFF.